The following is a T cell receptor beta chain sequence with its context. This clone's antigen is unknown. No quality values exist for individual bases; no much larger clone is one base distant. The data derive from a study of blood T cell repertoires in COVID-19 (dated by TCRdb to 2020 to 2021). About the full investigation: Samples from collaborators originated in the United States, Italy and Spain and spanned both the acute and convalescent phases of COVID-19. The material from the prospective study consisted of cDNA or gDNA derived from T cells, B-cell-depleted T cells, or PBMCs. Samples were obtained from the ongoing ImmuneRACE study (first 160 participants) and from 1,254 subjects provided by 6 global collaborators. The repertoires were made available in a free public database intended to serve as a resource for research on the immune response to SARS-CoV-2. Sample metadata almost always included a de-identified subject ID, COVID-19 status, age in years and sex. Where HLA class I and class II types were available, the types were taken from metadata supplied by the sample provider, not from assay-based typing. The dataset comprised deeply sampled blood TCRbeta repertoires from subjects exposed to, actively infected with, or recovered from COVID-19.

The germline V gene provides CDR1 SGHVS and CDR2 FQNEAQ. V loses 5 bases of germline sequence and J loses 5 bases, and the interval between the two ends is 15 bases. The CDR3 starts with the cysteine, ends with the phenylalanine, and has 14 residues. Only CDR3 DNA remains: 42 bases, in frame from the first base. The investigation overall reported the following: Clinical and demographic metadata were provided uncurated, with the amount varying by source and participant.

Whole blood was collected in K2EDTA tubes by collaborating institutions according to the institutions' own protocols. For TCRbeta analysis, collaborators shipped samples in one of three forms: frozen whole blood, isolated PBMCs, or DNA extracted from either of those sample types. The immunoSEQ Assay, a bias-controlled multiplex PCR, was used to amplify TCRbeta CDR3 regions from genomic DNA. The authors processed their data as follows. Within the assay, amplification of reference gene primers was used to estimate how many nucleated cells each sample contained. To quantify the absolute abundance of each unique TCRbeta CDR3 rearrangement, sequence reads were collapsed and filtered. For each sample, productive Simpson clonality was calculated by taking the square root of Simpson's diversity index across productive rearrangements. TCRdb limited this immuneACCESS table to in-frame rearrangements with V and J called. A share of clones is missing; checked studies link under half to unresolved V genes, and the rest is unexplained. V and J calls and clone size follow that table, whereas D and trimming were derived from the DNA. A total of under 130,000 clones appear in this sample, over 75% of them only once. The top ten clones comprise roughly 4.5% of the sample.

This clonotype originated in a man over 45 with acute or convalescent COVID-19. Sequencing input: peripheral blood. The chain is assembled from TRBV7-8 and TRBJ2-5, with a weak D call of TRBD2 (6 bases match). The CDR3 is CASSPFTSLETQYF. Read as DNA, the sequence is TGTGCCAGCAGCCCGTTTACTAGCCTGGAGACCCAGTACTTC. The full variable domain, with segments outside the CDR3 supplied by the reference TRBV7-8 and TRBJ2-5 proteins, appears as GAGVSQSPRYKVAKRGQDVALRCDPISGHVSLFWYQQALGQGPEFLTYFQNEAQLDKSGLPSDRFFAERPEGSVSTLKIQRTQQEDSAVYLCASSPFTSLETQYFGPGTRLLVL.